Described below is a single T cell receptor (beta chain) sequence and its context. This entry comes from a study of blood T cell repertoires in COVID-19. Whole-study context: T cells, B-cell-depleted T cells, or PBMCs provided the cDNA or gDNA that served as material.

Methods used by the authors: From reference gene primer amplification, estimates of nucleated cell counts were derived. Sequencing used immunoSEQ multiplex PCR; TCRdb keeps in-frame clones, though not all of them. That table is the source of V, J and clone size, and D and trimming were worked out from the DNA. The sample has tens of thousands of clones, around 80% seen once; the top ten hold roughly 14%. V gave up 3 bases and J gave up 11 bases, with 10 bases separating them. Germline CDR1 reads DFQATT; CDR2 reads SNEGSKA (reference sequence). The CDR3 loop spans 10 amino acids. The genes are TRBV20-1 and TRBJ1-1; D remains ambiguous. The sequenced material came from peripheral blood. This TCR came from a man older than 75 with acute or convalescent COVID-19. For the CDR3, the DNA is TGCAGTGCTAGTTCGCGGATCGCTTTCTTT. This encodes CSASSRIAFF.